This T cell receptor beta chain was recovered during a study of graft-versus-host responses after intestinal transplantation. On this clone itself: As yet, its antigen is unknown.

Clones were sequenced by immunoSEQ multiplex PCR, and TCRdb holds only the in-frame ones, with some missing. Of around 45,000 clones in the sample, about 93% were seen once. Germline lookup yields CDR1 MDHEN and CDR2 SYDVKM. This CDR3 region has 18 residues. Trimming cost V 6 bases and J 1 base; bases outside gene matches: 14. The source was unstimulated CD4+ T cells sorted from spleen or lymph node cells, collected before transplant. The TCR was taken from a human donor who was the organ donor for an intestinal transplant. The chain carries TRBV28 and TRBJ2-5; 10 bases agree with TRBD1. CDR3 loop: CASSSPPGQGISQETQYF. The DNA of the CDR3 is TGTGCCAGCAGCTCCCCCCCGGGACAGGGGATTTCCCAAGAGACCCAGTACTTC.